A selection of T cell receptor beta chains follows, all from one sample in a study of cytomegalovirus exposure and HLA in healthy donors. Clones were sequenced by immunoSEQ multiplex PCR, and TCRdb holds only the in-frame ones, with some missing. The sample records about 180,000 clones, approximately 81% being singletons. Sequenced material: PBMCs. Every receptor here comes from a man younger than 35 in good health and CMV-seropositive. Both conserved end residues are part of each CDR3. The order of the fields is clone size, V gene, D gene, J gene, CDR3 protein, CDR3 DNA. A D gene is named only where the DNA matches it firmly. Expanded clones get a size class; other rows say once, few or many, or leave the size out.

NA	TRBV11-3	TRBD1	TRBJ2-1	CASSSGQGSYNEQFF	TGTGCCAGCAGCTCGGGACAGGGCTCCTACAATGAGCAGTTCTTC
once	TRBV7-6	TRBD1	TRBJ2-2	CASSTRQGSTGELFF	TGTGCCAGCAGCACCCGACAGGGATCGACCGGGGAGCTGTTTTTT
NA	TRBV27	TRBD2	TRBJ2-7	CASSPWSYEKGLAGGIYEQYF	TGTGCCAGCAGTCCCTGGTCATACGAAAAGGGACTAGCGGGAGGTATATACGAGCAGTACTTC
NA	TRBV9	NA	TRBJ2-5	CASTPPWEETQYF	TGTGCCAGCACCCCCCCGTGGGAGGAGACCCAGTACTTC
NA	TRBV2	TRBD1	TRBJ2-3	CASEGTGYTDTQYF	TGTGCCAGCGAGGGGACAGGGTACACAGATACGCAGTATTTT
once	TRBV5-8	NA	TRBJ2-6	CASLRNSTQSRANVLTF	TGTGCCAGCCTGAGGAATTCCACACAAAGTCGGGCCAACGTCCTGACTTTC
NA	TRBV1	NA	TRBJ2-7	CTSSQETGSYEQYF	TGCACCAGCAGCCAAGAGACGGGCTCCTACGAGCAGTACTTC
NA	TRBV5-1	NA	TRBJ1-3	CASSLVAGSGNTIYF	TGCGCCAGCAGCTTGGTGGCAGGCTCTGGAAACACCATATATTTT
once	TRBV5-1	NA	TRBJ1-1	CASSTQGANTEAFF	TGCGCCAGCAGCACCCAGGGTGCCAACACTGAAGCTTTCTTT
NA	TRBV5-1	TRBD2	TRBJ2-1	CASSLGTSGGSEQFF	TGCGCCAGCAGCTTGGGGACTAGCGGGGGGAGTGAGCAGTTCTTC
NA	TRBV9	TRBD1	TRBJ2-5	CASSEYRGPGETQYF	TGTGCCAGCAGCGAGTACAGGGGCCCTGGAGAGACCCAGTACTTC
NA	TRBV5-5	TRBD1	TRBJ2-7	CASSPTGTGPNEQYF	TGTGCCAGCAGCCCGACCGGGACAGGGCCAAACGAGCAGTACTTC
NA	TRBV11-3	TRBD2	TRBJ2-7	CASSFLLGGGPYEQYF	TGTGCCAGCAGCTTCCTCCTTGGCGGGGGACCCTACGAGCAGTACTTC
NA	TRBV18	TRBD2	TRBJ2-7	CASSPGLAVYEQYF	TGTGCCAGCTCACCAGGACTAGCGGTCTACGAGCAGTACTTC
NA	TRBV6-5	NA	TRBJ2-2	CASTGMSNTGELFF	TGTGCCAGCACAGGGATGTCGAACACCGGGGAGCTGTTTTTT
NA	TRBV5-6	NA	TRBJ2-7	CASSFGQFSYEQYF	TGTGCCAGCAGCTTTGGACAGTTTTCCTACGAGCAGTACTTC
NA	TRBV6-6	TRBD1	TRBJ2-1	CASSQSTGGSRNEQFF	TGTGCCAGCAGTCAATCGACAGGGGGCTCTCGAAATGAGCAGTTCTTC
NA	TRBV11-3	NA	TRBJ1-1	CASSLDPQADSEAFF	TGTGCCAGCAGCTTAGATCCGCAGGCGGACTCTGAAGCTTTCTTT
NA	TRBV7-2	NA	TRBJ2-1	CASSILRGNEQFF	TGTGCCAGCAGCATACTAAGGGGGAATGAGCAGTTCTTC
few	TRBV30	NA	TRBJ1-5	CAWSRTYSNQPQHF	TGTGCCTGGAGCCGTACTTATAGCAATCAGCCCCAGCATTTT
NA	TRBV9	TRBD2	TRBJ2-7	CASSSGLEPTYEQYF	TGTGCCAGCTCTTCCGGACTAGAGCCCACCTACGAGCAGTACTTC
NA	TRBV2	NA	TRBJ1-4	CASKEGNNEKLFF	TGTGCCAGCAAGGAGGGGAATAATGAAAAACTGTTTTTT
NA	TRBV5-6	TRBD1	TRBJ2-1	CASRPRGKAYNEQFF	TGTGCCAGCAGACCCAGGGGGAAGGCGTACAATGAGCAGTTCTTC
NA	TRBV6-5	NA	TRBJ2-2	CASSRGRELFF	TGTGCCAGCAGCCGTGGCCGGGAGCTGTTTTTT
few	TRBV2	NA	TRBJ2-7	CASSWQGFYEQYF	TGTGCCAGCAGTTGGCAGGGGTTCTACGAGCAGTACTTC
few	TRBV4-1	NA	TRBJ1-5	CASSQDRGQPQHF	TGCGCCAGCAGCCAAGACAGGGGTCAGCCCCAGCATTTT
NA	TRBV27	NA	TRBJ2-3	CASLSNSGDTQYF	TGTGCCAGCCTCAGTAATTCAGGAGATACGCAGTATTTT
NA	TRBV6-5	NA	TRBJ1-6	CASSYSEGSYNSPLHF	TGTGCCAGCAGTTACTCGGAGGGTTCCTATAATTCACCCCTCCACTTT
few	TRBV30	NA	TRBJ2-7	CAWGDTLIEQYF	TGTGCCTGGGGGGACACCTTGATCGAGCAGTACTTC
once	TRBV29-1	TRBD1	TRBJ2-1	CSVESPGTGTYNEQFF	TGCAGCGTTGAAAGTCCTGGGACAGGGACCTACAATGAGCAGTTCTTC
NA	TRBV7-2	TRBD1	TRBJ1-3	CASSLGRGLFGNTIYF	TGTGCCAGCAGCTTAGGCAGGGGGCTCTTTGGAAACACCATATATTTT
few	TRBV7-3	TRBD1	TRBJ2-5	CASSPQGQGGTQYF	TGTGCCAGCAGCCCCCAGGGACAGGGGGGGACCCAGTACTTC
NA	TRBV14	TRBD1	TRBJ2-1	CASSQGRGQGANNEQFF	TGTGCCAGCAGCCAAGGACGAGGGCAGGGGGCAAACAATGAGCAGTTCTTC
NA	TRBV11-2	NA	TRBJ2-7	CASSLDRAVNEQYF	TGTGCCAGCAGCTTAGACAGGGCCGTCAACGAGCAGTACTTC
NA	TRBV28	NA	TRBJ1-5	CASSLYTDSNQPQHF	TGTGCCAGCAGTTTATATACGGACTCCAATCAGCCCCAGCATTTT
NA	TRBV19	NA	TRBJ2-7	CASSWAGQYEQYF	TGTGCCAGTAGTTGGGCAGGGCAGTACGAGCAGTACTTC
NA	TRBV2	TRBD1	TRBJ2-5	CASSARQGYYETQYF	TGTGCCAGCAGTGCTCGACAGGGTTATTATGAGACCCAGTACTTC
NA	TRBV7-9	NA	TRBJ1-2	CASSPKESIFSGYTF	TGTGCCAGCAGCCCTAAGGAATCCATATTTAGCGGCTACACCTTC
NA	TRBV2	NA	TRBJ2-3	CASSRGTDTQYF	TGTGCCAGCAGCAGGGGTACAGATACGCAGTATTTT
few	TRBV28	TRBD1	TRBJ2-7	CASGEGDRSFREQYF	TGTGCCAGCGGCGAAGGGGACAGATCCTTCCGGGAGCAGTACTTC
NA	TRBV7-9	NA	TRBJ1-5	CASSKSNQPQHF	TGTGCCAGCAGTAAAAGCAATCAGCCCCAGCATTTT
NA	TRBV19	TRBD1	TRBJ2-3	CASSPRDRGTDTQYF	TGTGCCAGTAGTCCCCGGGACAGGGGCACAGATACGCAGTATTTT
NA	TRBV4-2	NA	TRBJ2-4	CASSQVGAGKMKNIQYF	TGTGCCAGCAGCCAGGTCGGCGCGGGTAAGATGAAAAACATTCAGTACTTC
NA	TRBV28	NA	TRBJ2-2	CASSLRGTGELFF	TGTGCCAGCAGTTTAAGGGGGACCGGGGAGCTGTTTTTT
NA	TRBV7-2	NA	TRBJ2-5	CASRQSHGGVGEETQYF	TGTGCCAGCAGGCAAAGTCACGGTGGGGTCGGGGAAGAGACCCAGTACTTC
NA	TRBV5-4	TRBD1	TRBJ1-2	CASSPSGTGRNYGYTF	TGTGCCAGCAGCCCGTCCGGGACAGGGAGGAACTATGGCTACACCTTC
once	TRBV28	TRBD2	TRBJ2-2	CASGTSGTGELFF	TGTGCCAGCGGGACTAGCGGCACCGGGGAGCTGTTTTTT